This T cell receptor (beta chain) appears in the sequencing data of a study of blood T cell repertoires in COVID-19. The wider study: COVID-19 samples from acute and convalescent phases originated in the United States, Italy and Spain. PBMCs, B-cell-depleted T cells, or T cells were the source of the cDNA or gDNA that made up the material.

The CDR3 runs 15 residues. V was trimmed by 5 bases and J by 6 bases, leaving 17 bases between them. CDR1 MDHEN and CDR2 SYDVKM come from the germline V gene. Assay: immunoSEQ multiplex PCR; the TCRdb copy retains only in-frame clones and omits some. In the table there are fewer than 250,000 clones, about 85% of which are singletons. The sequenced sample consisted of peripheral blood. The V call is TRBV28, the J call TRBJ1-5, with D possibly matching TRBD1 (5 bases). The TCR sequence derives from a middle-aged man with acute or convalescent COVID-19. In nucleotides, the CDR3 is TGTGCCAGCAGTAACGCCAGGGTAAGGGGTCAGCCCCAGCATTTT. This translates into CASSNARVRGQPQHF.